This is a list of T cell receptor beta chains from one sample in a study of blood T cell repertoires in COVID-19. TCRdb's table, derived via immunoSEQ multiplex PCR, lists solely in-frame clones and lacks some. The repertoire holds 120,000 to 150,000 clones, with roughly 83% as singletons. Sequencing was carried out using PBMCs or T cells enriched from blood (not recorded which). These receptors all stem from a middle-aged man with acute COVID-19. The CDR3 runs from the conserved cysteine through the conserved F or W. A D gene is named only where the DNA matches it firmly. Size tells how often a clone was seen (once, few, many) or the class of an expanded clone, and some rows leave it out.

d_gene	abundance	v_gene	j_gene	len	CDR3aa	CDR3nt
TRBD2	.	TRBV4-2	TRBJ2-2	16	CASSQEGGRESGELFF	TGTGCCAGCAGCCAAGAAGGCGGGAGGGAGTCCGGGGAGCTGTTTTTT
.	.	TRBV4-2	TRBJ1-5	16	CASSLTYGSGVQPQHF	TGTGCCAGCAGCCTTACATACGGGTCGGGGGTACAGCCCCAGCATTTT
.	.	TRBV19	TRBJ1-2	16	CASSTTRTLPNYGYTF	TGTGCCAGTAGTACTACCAGGACACTACCTAACTATGGCTACACCTTC
TRBD1	.	TRBV19	TRBJ1-6	16	CASSIAARQGGSPLHF	TGTGCCAGTAGTATAGCGGCCCGACAGGGAGGATCACCCCTCCACTTT
TRBD2	.	TRBV4-2	TRBJ2-1	16	CASSQWGGSSYNEQFF	TGTGCCAGCAGCCAGTGGGGAGGGAGCTCCTACAATGAGCAGTTCTTC
TRBD1	.	TRBV9	TRBJ1-2	15	CASSEGRGRNYGYTF	TGTGCCAGCAGTGAGGGAAGGGGGCGAAACTATGGCTACACCTTC
.	.	TRBV14	TRBJ2-2	16	CASSQVVPENTGELFF	TGTGCCAGCAGCCAAGTGGTGCCAGAGAACACCGGGGAGCTGTTTTTT
TRBD2	once	TRBV10-3	TRBJ2-3	15	CASRLAGGSTDTQYF	TGTGCCAGTAGACTAGCGGGCGGGAGCACAGATACGCAGTATTTT
TRBD1	.	TRBV7-9	TRBJ1-1	13	CASSPPGTAEAFF	TGTGCCAGCAGCCCCCCCGGGACAGCTGAAGCTTTCTTT
.	.	TRBV18	TRBJ1-5	17	CASSPGGRNSSNQPQHF	TGTGCCAGCTCACCGGGGGGACGGAACTCTAGCAATCAGCCCCAGCATTTT
.	.	TRBV19	TRBJ2-3	16	CASSMAGALGTDTQYF	TGTGCCAGTAGTATGGCAGGGGCATTGGGGACAGATACGCAGTATTTT
.	.	TRBV7-9	TRBJ2-3	15	CASSRAETSTDTQYF	TGTGCCAGCAGTCGCGCGGAAACCAGCACAGATACGCAGTATTTT
TRBD2	few	TRBV29-1	TRBJ2-1	17	CSVEWAERTSFFNEQFF	TGCAGCGTTGAATGGGCGGAAAGGACTAGCTTCTTTAATGAGCAGTTCTTC
.	once	TRBV6-2/TRBV6-3	TRBJ2-3	15	CASSPEGGSTDTQYF	TGTGCCAGCAGTCCCGAGGGGGGGAGCACAGATACGCAGTATTTT
.	.	TRBV28	TRBJ1-4	17	CASSLNFEGETNEKLFF	TGTGCCAGCAGTCTCAATTTCGAGGGGGAGACTAATGAAAAACTGTTTTTT
.	.	TRBV5-1	TRBJ1-1	15	CASSSVDKGNTEAFF	TGCGCCAGCAGCAGCGTGGACAAGGGGAACACTGAAGCTTTCTTT
.	.	TRBV7-8	TRBJ2-4	14	CASSLAGAQNIQYF	TGTGCCAGCAGCTTAGCGGGGGCGCAAAACATTCAGTACTTC
TRBD1	once	TRBV5-8	TRBJ2-2	17	CASISQPGQGNTGELFF	TGTGCCAGCATCTCGCAACCAGGACAGGGCAACACCGGGGAGCTGTTTTTT
TRBD1	.	TRBV5-1	TRBJ1-1	14	CASSSQGAGTEAFF	TGCGCCAGCAGCAGTCAGGGGGCGGGCACTGAAGCTTTCTTT
TRBD1	.	TRBV5-1	TRBJ1-1	14	CASSLDRGQGEAFF	TGCGCCAGCAGCTTGGACAGGGGGCAGGGTGAAGCTTTCTTT
.	medium-sized	TRBV27	TRBJ1-1	14	CASSFGEGWTEAFF	TGTGCCAGCAGTTTTGGGGAGGGGTGGACTGAAGCTTTCTTT
.	.	TRBV5-6	TRBJ1-2	11	CASRPGFGYTF	TGTGCCAGCAGGCCAGGGTTTGGCTACACCTTC
.	.	TRBV19	TRBJ2-5	15	CASSISSTAQETQYF	TGTGCCAGTAGTATTTCCTCGACAGCACAAGAGACCCAGTACTTC
TRBD1	.	TRBV10-3	TRBJ1-1	12	CAISGQGTEAFF	TGTGCCATCAGTGGACAGGGCACTGAAGCTTTCTTT
TRBD2	.	TRBV9	TRBJ2-5	16	CASSARMWEGRETQYF	TGTGCCAGCAGCGCACGCATGTGGGAGGGCCGGGAGACCCAGTACTTC
.	.	TRBV19	TRBJ1-2	13	CASSIGQIYGYTF	TGTGCCAGTAGTATCGGACAGATCTATGGCTACACCTTC
TRBD2	.	TRBV15	TRBJ2-1	18	CATSRDPSGTSGYNEQFF	TGTGCCACCAGCAGAGATCCCTCTGGGACTAGCGGTTACAATGAGCAGTTCTTC
.	.	TRBV11-2	TRBJ2-3	16	CASQGPGGIGTDTQYF	TGTGCCAGCCAGGGGCCGGGGGGCATTGGCACAGATACGCAGTATTTT
TRBD1	.	TRBV29-1	TRBJ2-5	13	CSVETGGRGTQYF	TGCAGCGTTGAGACAGGGGGCAGGGGGACCCAGTACTTC
TRBD2	.	TRBV5-1	TRBJ2-1	14	CASSLGLAGYEQFF	TGCGCCAGCAGCTTGGGACTAGCGGGGTATGAGCAGTTCTTC
TRBD2	.	TRBV7-6	TRBJ2-3	18	CASSLVPSGGYYTDTQYF	TGTGCCAGCAGCTTAGTTCCTAGCGGGGGATACTACACAGATACGCAGTATTTT
.	.	TRBV6-6	TRBJ1-1	17	CASSRLRLGALNTEAFF	TGTGCCAGCAGCCGACTGAGGCTGGGGGCCCTGAACACTGAAGCTTTCTTT
.	.	TRBV4-1	TRBJ2-7	15	CASSLYERSSYEQYF	TGCGCCAGCAGTCTTTATGAGAGGAGCTCCTACGAGCAGTACTTC
.	.	TRBV29-1	TRBJ2-7	13	CSVNREGSYEQYF	TGCAGCGTAAACAGGGAAGGCTCCTACGAGCAGTACTTC
TRBD2	.	TRBV14	TRBJ2-3	16	CASSHLGGVQTDTQYF	TGTGCCAGCAGCCACCTGGGAGGGGTGCAAACAGATACGCAGTATTTT
TRBD2	.	TRBV5-4	TRBJ2-2	18	CASSQGLAGGPGTGELFF	TGTGCCAGCAGCCAAGGACTAGCGGGGGGGCCGGGCACCGGGGAGCTGTTTTTT
.	.	TRBV12-3/TRBV12-4	TRBJ2-1	13	CASSELDTNEQFF	TGTGCCAGCAGCGAACTAGACACTAATGAGCAGTTCTTC
.	.	TRBV9	TRBJ1-1	13	CASSVDIHTEAFF	TGTGCCAGCAGCGTCGACATCCACACTGAAGCTTTCTTT
TRBD1	.	TRBV4-1	TRBJ1-1	15	CASSQRTGGTTEAFF	TGCGCCAGCAGCCAACGGACAGGGGGCACGACTGAAGCTTTCTTT
.	.	TRBV29-1	TRBJ2-7	14	CSVSQGGGQYEQYF	TGCAGCGTATCTCAGGGAGGCGGTCAGTACGAGCAGTACTTC
TRBD1	.	TRBV6-1	TRBJ2-7	14	CASSEARTGSEQYF	TGTGCCAGCAGTGAAGCCCGGACAGGGAGCGAGCAGTACTTC
.	.	TRBV14	TRBJ2-1	16	CASSRRSAGSYNEQFF	TGTGCCAGCAGCCGCAGATCGGCGGGCTCCTACAATGAGCAGTTCTTC
.	.	TRBV3-1/TRBV3-2	TRBJ1-3	16	CASSQGAGSSGNTIYF	TGTGCCAGCAGCCAAGGTGCAGGCAGCTCTGGAAACACCATATATTTT
TRBD2	.	TRBV7-8	TRBJ2-7	15	CASSITSGGAYEQYF	TGTGCCAGCAGCATAACTAGCGGAGGGGCCTACGAGCAGTACTTC
TRBD2	.	TRBV6-5	TRBJ2-7	14	CASRERGDSYEQYF	TGTGCCAGCAGAGAGCGGGGGGACTCCTACGAGCAGTACTTC
.	.	TRBV11-2	TRBJ1-5	15	CASSEDSFGNQPQHF	TGTGCCAGCAGCGAAGACAGCTTCGGCAACCAGCCCCAGCATTTT
.	.	TRBV7-8	TRBJ1-2	12	CASSPDSYGYTF	TGTGCCAGCAGCCCCGACAGCTATGGCTACACCTTC
.	.	TRBV5-1	TRBJ2-5	14	CASRPGVAGETQYF	TGCGCCAGCCGACCGGGGGTAGCCGGGGAGACCCAGTACTTC
TRBD2	.	TRBV7-9	TRBJ2-2	18	CASSFPRLAGGYDGELFF	TGTGCCAGCAGCTTCCCTCGACTAGCGGGAGGGTATGACGGGGAGCTGTTTTTT
.	.	TRBV4-2	TRBJ2-2	17	CASSPRQEWADTGELFF	TGTGCCAGCAGCCCCCGGCAGGAATGGGCAGACACCGGGGAGCTGTTTTTT
.	.	TRBV30	TRBJ1-5	17	CAWSPMGTLYSNQPQHF	TGTGCCTGGAGTCCAATGGGGACACTATATAGCAATCAGCCCCAGCATTTT
.	few	TRBV7-9	TRBJ1-1	12	CASSDTNTEAFF	TGTGCCAGCAGCGACACTAACACTGAAGCTTTCTTT
TRBD2	.	TRBV7-8	TRBJ2-4	21	CASSLEGGLAGGTLAKNIQYF	TGTGCCAGCAGCTTAGAGGGGGGACTAGCGGGAGGTACCTTAGCCAAAAACATTCAGTACTTC